The T cell receptor beta chain described here comes from a study of cytomegalovirus exposure and HLA in healthy donors. CDR1 and CDR2 from the germline V gene are SGHNT and YENEEA. The CDR3 contains 15 residues. Trimming removed 4 bases from V and 0 bases from J, with 7 bases in between. 13 Jbeta primers and 60 Vbeta primers were used for the PCR. Method: immunoSEQ multiplex PCR; TCRdb's copy keeps in-frame clones and lacks some. The table shows 110,000 to 150,000 clones, with 65% to 75% occurring only once. The chain carries TRBV11-3 and TRBJ2-6; D gene unclear. The clonotype originates from a man in his 60s in good health and CMV-seronegative. Sequencing was done on a sample of PBMCs. The CDR3: CASSYRSSGANVLTF. CDR3 nucleotides: TGTGCCAGCAGCTATCGGAGCTCTGGGGCCAACGTCCTGACTTTC.